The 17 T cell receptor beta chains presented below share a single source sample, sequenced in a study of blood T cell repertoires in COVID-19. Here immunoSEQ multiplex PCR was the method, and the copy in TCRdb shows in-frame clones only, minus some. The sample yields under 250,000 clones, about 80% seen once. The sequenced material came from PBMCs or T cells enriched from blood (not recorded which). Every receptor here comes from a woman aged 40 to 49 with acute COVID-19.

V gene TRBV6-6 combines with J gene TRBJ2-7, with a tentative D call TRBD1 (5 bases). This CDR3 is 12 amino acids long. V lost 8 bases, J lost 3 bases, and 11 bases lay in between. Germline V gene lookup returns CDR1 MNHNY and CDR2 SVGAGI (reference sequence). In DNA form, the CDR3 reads TGTGCCAGCGGCGACAGTTACTACGAGCAGTACTTC. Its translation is CASGDSYYEQYF.

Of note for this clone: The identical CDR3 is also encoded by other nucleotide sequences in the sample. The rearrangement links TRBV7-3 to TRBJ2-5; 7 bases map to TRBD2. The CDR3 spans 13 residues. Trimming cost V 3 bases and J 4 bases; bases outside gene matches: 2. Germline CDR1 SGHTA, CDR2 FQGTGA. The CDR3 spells CASSLREGETQYF. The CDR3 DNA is TGTGCCAGCAGCTTGAGGGAGGGAGAGACCCAGTACTTC.

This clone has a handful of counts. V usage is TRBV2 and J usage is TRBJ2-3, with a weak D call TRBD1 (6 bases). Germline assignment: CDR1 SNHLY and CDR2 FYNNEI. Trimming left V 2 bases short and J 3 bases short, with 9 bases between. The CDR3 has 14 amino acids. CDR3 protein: CASSERQGTDTQYF. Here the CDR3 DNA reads TGTGCCAGCAGTGAACGGCAGGGGACAGATACGCAGTATTTT.

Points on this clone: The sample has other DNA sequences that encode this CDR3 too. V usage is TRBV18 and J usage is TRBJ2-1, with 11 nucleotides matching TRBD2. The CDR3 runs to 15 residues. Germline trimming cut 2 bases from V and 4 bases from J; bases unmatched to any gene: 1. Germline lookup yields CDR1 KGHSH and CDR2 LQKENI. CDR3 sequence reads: CASSPGLAGYNEQFF. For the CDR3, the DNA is TGTGCCAGCTCACCAGGACTAGCGGGTTACAATGAGCAGTTCTTC.

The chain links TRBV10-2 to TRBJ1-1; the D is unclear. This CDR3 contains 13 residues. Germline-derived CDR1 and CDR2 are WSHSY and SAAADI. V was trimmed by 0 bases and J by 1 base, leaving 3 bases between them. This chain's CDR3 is CASSESRNTEAFF. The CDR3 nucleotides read TGCGCCAGCAGTGAGTCCCGGAACACTGAAGCTTTCTTT.

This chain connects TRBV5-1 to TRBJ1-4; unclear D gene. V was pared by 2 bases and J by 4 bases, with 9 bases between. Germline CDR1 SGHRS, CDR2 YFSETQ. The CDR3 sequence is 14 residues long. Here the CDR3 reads CASSFSGINEKLFF. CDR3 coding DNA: TGCGCCAGCAGCTTCTCGGGGATTAATGAAAAACTGTTTTTT.

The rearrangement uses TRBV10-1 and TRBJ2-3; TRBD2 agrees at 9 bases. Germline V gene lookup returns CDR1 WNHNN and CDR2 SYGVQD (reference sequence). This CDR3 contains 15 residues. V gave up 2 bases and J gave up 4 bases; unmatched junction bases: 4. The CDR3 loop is CASSEIAGVADTQYF. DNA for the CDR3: TGCGCCAGCAGTGAGATAGCGGGAGTCGCAGATACGCAGTATTTT.

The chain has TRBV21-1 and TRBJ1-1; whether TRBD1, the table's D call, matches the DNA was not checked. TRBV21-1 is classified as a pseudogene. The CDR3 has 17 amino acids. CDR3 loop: CASSPRRLTGPSREAFF. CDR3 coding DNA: TGTGCCAGCAGCCCCCGCCGGTTGACAGGGCCTTCAAGGGAAGCTTTCTTT.

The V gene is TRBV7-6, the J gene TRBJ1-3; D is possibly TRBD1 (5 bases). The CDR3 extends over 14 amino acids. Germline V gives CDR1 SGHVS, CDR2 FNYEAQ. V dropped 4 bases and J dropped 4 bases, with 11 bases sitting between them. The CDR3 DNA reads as TGTGCCAGCAGCTCGGGACTTGGAGGAAACACCATATATTTT. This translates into CASSSGLGGNTIYF.

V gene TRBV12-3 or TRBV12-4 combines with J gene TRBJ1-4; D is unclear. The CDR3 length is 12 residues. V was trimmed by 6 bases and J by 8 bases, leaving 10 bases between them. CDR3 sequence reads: CASSRASEKLFF. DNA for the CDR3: TGTGCCAGCAGCCGCGCATCGGAAAAACTGTTTTTT.

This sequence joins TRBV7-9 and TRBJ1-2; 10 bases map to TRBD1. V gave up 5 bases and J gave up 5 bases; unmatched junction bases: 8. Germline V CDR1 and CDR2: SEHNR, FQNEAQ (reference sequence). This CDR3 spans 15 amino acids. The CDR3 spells CASSPQPDRGYGYTF. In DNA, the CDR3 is TGTGCCAGCAGCCCACAACCGGACAGGGGGTATGGCTACACCTTC.

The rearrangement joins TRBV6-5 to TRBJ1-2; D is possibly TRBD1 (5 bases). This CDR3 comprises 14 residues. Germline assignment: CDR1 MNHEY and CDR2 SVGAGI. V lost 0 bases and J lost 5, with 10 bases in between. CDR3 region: CASSYSGGRYGYTF. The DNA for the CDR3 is TGTGCCAGCAGTTACTCGGGGGGTCGGTATGGCTACACCTTC.

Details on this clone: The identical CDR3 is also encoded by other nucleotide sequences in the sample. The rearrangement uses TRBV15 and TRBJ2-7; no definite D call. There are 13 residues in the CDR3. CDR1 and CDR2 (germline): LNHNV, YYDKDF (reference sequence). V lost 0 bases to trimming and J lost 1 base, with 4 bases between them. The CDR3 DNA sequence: TGTGCCACCAGCAGAGATCTATCCTACGAGCAGTACTTC. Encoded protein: CATSRDLSYEQYF.

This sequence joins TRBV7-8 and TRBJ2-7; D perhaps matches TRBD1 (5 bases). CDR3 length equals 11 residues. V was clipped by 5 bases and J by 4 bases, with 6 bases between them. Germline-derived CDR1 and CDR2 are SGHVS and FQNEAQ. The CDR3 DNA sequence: TGTGCCAGCAGCCGACAGTACGAGCAGTACTTC. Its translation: CASSRQYEQYF.

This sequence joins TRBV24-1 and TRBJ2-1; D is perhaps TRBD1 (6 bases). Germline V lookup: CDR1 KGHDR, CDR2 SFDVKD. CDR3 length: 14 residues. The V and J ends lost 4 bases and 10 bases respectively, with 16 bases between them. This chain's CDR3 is CATSDTIRGDEQFF. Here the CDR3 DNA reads TGTGCCACCAGTGACACCATCAGGGGAGACGAGCAGTTCTTC.

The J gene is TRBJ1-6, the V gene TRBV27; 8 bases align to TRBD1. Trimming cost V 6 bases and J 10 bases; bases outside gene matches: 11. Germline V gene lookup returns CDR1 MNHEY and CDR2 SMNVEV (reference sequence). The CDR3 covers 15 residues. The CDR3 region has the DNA TGTGCCAGCAGAGGAAAGACAGGGGTAGGGTCACCCCTCCACTTT. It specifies CASRGKTGVGSPLHF.

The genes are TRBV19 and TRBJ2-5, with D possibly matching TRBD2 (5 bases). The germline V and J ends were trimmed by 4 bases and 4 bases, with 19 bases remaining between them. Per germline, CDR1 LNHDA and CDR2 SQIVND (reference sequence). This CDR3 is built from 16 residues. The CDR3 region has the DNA TGTGCCAGTAGTAAATCCCCCTCTAGCCAGAGAGAGACCCAGTACTTC. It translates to CASSKSPSSQRETQYF.